This TCR beta chain was sequenced in a study of response to subunit inactivated influenza vaccine. The V and J ends lost 4 bases and 5 bases respectively, with 20 bases between them. This CDR3 comprises 17 residues. Germline-derived CDR1 and CDR2 are MNHEY and SVGAGI. TCRdb processed the RT-PCR reads anew with MiXCR; each CDR3 protein has one entry. The data contain about 540,000 distinct CDR3 sequences, under 30% of them seen just once; the ten biggest clones take up 2.5% to 3.5%. The sample was also linked to a second study, of T cells expressing NK-cell markers. According to that study: UMI-tagged 5'RACE template switching yielded the TCR beta cDNA. The use of an anti-gamma-delta TCR antibody, which was added in several experiments, restricted sorting to T cells expressing alpha-beta TCR. In roughly six donors, dominant CD3+CD56+NKG2C+ clonotypes ranked among the top 10 CD8+ clonotypes.

This clonotype was sampled from a middle-aged man who received an inactivated influenza vaccine. The specimen comprised CD4+ T cells sorted from PBMCs, sampled about 12 days after vaccination. The chain links TRBV6-5 to TRBJ2-2, with a possible D match to TRBD1 (6 bases). The CDR3 reads CASSFAPSGQITGELFF. The CDR3 DNA sequence: TGTGCCAGCAGTTTCGCCCCTTCGGGACAAATAACCGGGGAGCTGTTTTTT.